This T cell receptor (beta chain) derives from a study of cytomegalovirus exposure and HLA in healthy donors. In germline, CDR1 is SGHRS, CDR2 YFSETQ. CDR3 length: 11 amino acids. The ends lost 4 bases at V and 10 bases at J; junction bases unmatched: 2. PCR primers comprised 60 Vbeta and 13 Jbeta primers. Measured with immunoSEQ multiplex PCR; TCRdb has only the in-frame clones, and not every one. The sample gives 150,000 or so clones, approximately 78% of which show up once; approximately 3.2% is in the top ten. Comment on this clone: What it recognizes is unknown.

The study, taken as a whole, reports: A cluster of highly shared sequence variants was likely a sequencing artifact. When analyzed later, the rates of TCR association showed variation by HLA locus, with DRB1 the most and HLA-C the fewest. Overall, roughly 150 TCR beta chains were annotated as cytomegalovirus-associated. Previous analysis showed most TCR beta V segments were productive about 90% or about 30% of the time.

The V gene is TRBV5-1, the J gene TRBJ2-1, with 7 bases lining up with TRBD1. The source of this sequence is a man younger than 30 in good health and CMV-seropositive. Sequences were obtained from PBMCs. The CDR3 loop is CASSLGQEQFF. The DNA for the CDR3 is TGCGCCAGCAGCCTGGGACAGGAGCAGTTCTTC.